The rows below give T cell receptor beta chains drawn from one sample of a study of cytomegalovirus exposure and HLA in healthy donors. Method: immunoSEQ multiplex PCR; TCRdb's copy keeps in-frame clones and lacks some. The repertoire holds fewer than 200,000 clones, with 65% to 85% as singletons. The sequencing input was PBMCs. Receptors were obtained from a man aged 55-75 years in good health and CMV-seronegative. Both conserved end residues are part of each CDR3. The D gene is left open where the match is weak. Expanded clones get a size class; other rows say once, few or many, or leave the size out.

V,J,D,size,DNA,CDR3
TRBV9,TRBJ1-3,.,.,TGTGCCAGCAGCCTACGGGGGGAGGCTGGAAACACCATATATTTT,CASSLRGEAGNTIYF
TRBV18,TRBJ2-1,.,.,TGTGCCAGCTCACCAATTCTAGGCTACAATGAGCAGTTCTTC,CASSPILGYNEQFF
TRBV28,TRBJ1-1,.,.,TGTGCCAGCAGTTTGCTACAGGGTAATAAAAGGGCTTTCTTT,CASSLLQGNKRAFF
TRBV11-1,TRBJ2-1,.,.,TGTGCCAGCAGCTTAGCGGGAGACAATGAGCAGTTCTTC,CASSLAGDNEQFF
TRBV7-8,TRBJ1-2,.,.,TGTGCCAGCAGCCTCATTCGGGAAGGGGGCTACACCTTC,CASSLIREGGYTF
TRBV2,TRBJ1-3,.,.,TGTGCCAGCAGTGGCGGTCGTGGAAACACCATATATTTT,CASSGGRGNTIYF
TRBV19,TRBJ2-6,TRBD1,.,TGTGCCAGTAGTCGGACAGGGACAGCAGGGGCCAACGTCCTGACTTTC,CASSRTGTAGANVLTF
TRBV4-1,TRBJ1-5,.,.,TGCGCCAGCAGCCAAGACCGGGACTCTCTGGGGCATCAGCCCCAGCATTTT,CASSQDRDSLGHQPQHF
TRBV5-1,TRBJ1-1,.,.,TGCGCCAGCAGCGGCAGGGAGGGTGGCACTGAAGCTTTCTTT,CASSGREGGTEAFF
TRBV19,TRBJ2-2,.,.,TGTGCCAGTCGAGACAGCCCCGCGGTCGGGGAGCTGTTTTTT,CASRDSPAVGELFF
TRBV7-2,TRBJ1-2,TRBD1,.,TGTGCCAGCAGCTTAAGTATAGGGCAGGGGGATGGCTACACCTTC,CASSLSIGQGDGYTF
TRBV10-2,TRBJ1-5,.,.,TGCGCCAGCAGTGACCGGGATCTCAATCAGCCCCAGCATTTT,CASSDRDLNQPQHF
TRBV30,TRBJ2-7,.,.,TGTGCCTGGAGTCTAGGACAAAGGTACGACGAGCAGTACTTC,CAWSLGQRYDEQYF
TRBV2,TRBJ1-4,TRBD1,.,TGTGCCAGCAACCGACAGGGATCGGATGAAAAACTGTTTTTT,CASNRQGSDEKLFF
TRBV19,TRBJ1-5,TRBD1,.,TGTGCCAGTAGTATCCCCGTTAGACAGGGCGGCAATCAGCCCCAGCATTTT,CASSIPVRQGGNQPQHF
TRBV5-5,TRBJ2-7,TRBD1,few,TGTGCCAGCAGCTACCTTGGGACAGGCCCCTACGAGCAGTACTTC,CASSYLGTGPYEQYF
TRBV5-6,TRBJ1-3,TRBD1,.,TGTGCCAGCAGCCGGACAGGGGCTTTCTCTGGAAACACCATATATTTT,CASSRTGAFSGNTIYF
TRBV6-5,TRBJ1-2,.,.,TGTGCCAGCAGTTATGATGCAGGCCGAGGCTACACCTTC,CASSYDAGRGYTF
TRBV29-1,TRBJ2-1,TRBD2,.,TGCAGCGTTGTGGCGGGGGGCTTCAACAATGAGCAGTTCTTC,CSVVAGGFNNEQFF
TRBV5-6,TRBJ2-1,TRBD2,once,TGTGCCAGCAGCTTGGTGGCGGGGGGTTCCTACAATGAGCAGTTCTTC,CASSLVAGGSYNEQFF
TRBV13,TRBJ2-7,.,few,TGTGCCAGCAGCACCTGGGACACTTCCTACGAGCAGTACTTC,CASSTWDTSYEQYF
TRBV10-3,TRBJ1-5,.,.,TGTGCCACCCTCCCAGGGATCAATCAGCCCCAGCATTTT,CATLPGINQPQHF
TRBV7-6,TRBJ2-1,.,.,TGTGCCAGCAGCCCCACCTGGCAGAGGGAGGCCAATGAGCAGTTCTTC,CASSPTWQREANEQFF
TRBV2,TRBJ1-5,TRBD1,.,TGTGCCAGCAGTAGACAGGGGGCTGGCAATCAGCCCCAGCATTTT,CASSRQGAGNQPQHF
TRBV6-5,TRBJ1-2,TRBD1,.,TGTGCCAGCAGTTACTCGAGGGACAGCCACTATGGCTACACCTTC,CASSYSRDSHYGYTF
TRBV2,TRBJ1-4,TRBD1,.,TGTGCCAGCAGTGAGGGACAGGGGATGGAAAAACTGTTTTTT,CASSEGQGMEKLFF
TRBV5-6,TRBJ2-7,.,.,TGTGCCAGCAGCCCGGGGAGAGCATACGAGCAGTACTTC,CASSPGRAYEQYF
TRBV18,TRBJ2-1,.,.,TGTGCCAGCTCACCGATGGTGGGGGGCTCCTACAATGAGCAGTTCTTC,CASSPMVGGSYNEQFF
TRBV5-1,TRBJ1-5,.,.,TGCGCCAGCAGCTTGGGCCCCGAGAGCGTCCGTCAGCCCCAGCATTTT,CASSLGPESVRQPQHF
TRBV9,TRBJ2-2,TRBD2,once,TGTGCCAGCAGCGTAACTAGCGGGATTGCCGGGGAGCTGTTTTTT,CASSVTSGIAGELFF
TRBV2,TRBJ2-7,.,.,TGTGCCAGCAGGGCGACCCTTCGGGCAGGGGATCCTCCGTACTTC,CASRATLRAGDPPYF
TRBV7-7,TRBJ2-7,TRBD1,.,TGTGCTAGCAGCCCCGGGACAGCCTCCATCTACGAGCAGTACTTC,CASSPGTASIYEQYF
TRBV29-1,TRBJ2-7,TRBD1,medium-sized,TGCAGCGTTTACAGGGGGCACGAGCAGTACTTC,CSVYRGHEQYF
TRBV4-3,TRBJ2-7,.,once,TGCGCCAGCAGCCAAGCTAGGGGGGGGAACTACGAGCAGTACTTC,CASSQARGGNYEQYF
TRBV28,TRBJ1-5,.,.,TGTGCCAGCAGTTTATTGGAGGGTAGCAATCGGCCCCAGAATTTT,CASSLLEGSNRPQNF
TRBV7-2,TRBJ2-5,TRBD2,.,TGTGCCAGCAGCTACGGACTAGCGGGAGTTGGAGAAGAGACCCAGTACTTC,CASSYGLAGVGEETQYF
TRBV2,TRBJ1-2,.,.,TGTGCCAGCAGCCAGGGCGGACAGATCTATGGCTACACCTTC,CASSQGGQIYGYTF
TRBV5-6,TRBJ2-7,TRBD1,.,TGTGCCAGCAGCTTGTATTCGGGACAGGGGTCCTACGAGCAGTACTTC,CASSLYSGQGSYEQYF
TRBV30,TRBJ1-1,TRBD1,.,TGTGCCTGGAGTTTTTCCGGGACAGGGGGCACTGAAGCTTTCTTT,CAWSFSGTGGTEAFF
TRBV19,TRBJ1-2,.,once,TGTGCCAGTACCCCCGGGGTATCTACCGGGACACTTTTCAACTATGGCTACACCTTC,CASTPGVSTGTLFNYGYTF
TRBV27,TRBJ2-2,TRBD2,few,TGTGCCAGCAGTTTTTCCCCTGGGCGGCGGGAGATCGACACCGGGGAGCTGTTTTTT,CASSFSPGRREIDTGELFF
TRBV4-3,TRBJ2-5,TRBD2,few,TGCGCCAGCAGCCAAGATGGGGAGATAGCGGGAGGACAAGAGACCCAGTACTTC,CASSQDGEIAGGQETQYF
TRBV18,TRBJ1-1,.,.,TGTGCCAGCTCACCAAAGGGGTTTGAAGCTTTCTTT,CASSPKGFEAFF
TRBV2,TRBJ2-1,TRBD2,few,TGTGCCAGCAGTGATGCGGTACTAGCGGGAGGGCCTAGTGAGCAGTTCTTC,CASSDAVLAGGPSEQFF
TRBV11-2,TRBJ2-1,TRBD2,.,TGTGCCAGCAGCTTAGAACGGCGGGAGTTCGATGAGCAGTTCTTC,CASSLERREFDEQFF